The clone carrying this TCR beta chain was observed many times. Its specificity is unknown. In the authors' workflow: Counts of TCRs in each sample centred on a median of 95,638 and extended from around 24,000 to 710,000. From the RACE reads, TCRdb called clonotypes with MiXCR, one entry per CDR3 protein. TCRdb's processing, not the authors' own work, is the source of the V and J calls. The sample consists of about 120,000 distinct CDR3 sequences, roughly 14% of them appearing once. This entry comes from a study of human T cells and chemical hapten exposure. Overall study context: Diagnoses of alopecia areata, totalis or universalis occurred in mostly female patients. Whole-study results and caveats: More PT1 expanded TCRs went with higher patch test scores. Controls had significantly fewer large CDR3 similarity clusters than were formed by expanded TCRs.

V was clipped by 4 bases and J by 0 bases, with 13 bases between them. The length of the CDR3 is 15 residues. The V gene's germline CDR1 is SGHRS and CDR2 YFSETQ. As to time point: pre-sensitization, week 0. The treatment was: therapeutic diphenylcyclopropenone sensitization with weekly scalp DPC. Sequencing used whole blood, obtained in connection with sensitization to the hapten diphenylcyclopropenone (DPC). V is TRBV5-1 and J is TRBJ1-1; D might be TRBD1 (6 bases). This TCR derives from a woman aged 18-30 years with alopecia areata. Some clones in this sample may be carry-over from other donors' samples. The CDR3 DNA sequence: TGCGCCAGCAGCCTGATAGGACAGATGAACACTGAAGCTTTCTTT. Amino acids: CASSLIGQMNTEAFF.